This TCR beta chain comes out of a study of blood T cell repertoires in COVID-19. In the source study's methods: Amplification of reference gene primers provided the estimated nucleated cell counts. Clones were read by immunoSEQ multiplex PCR, and TCRdb kept only the in-frame ones, dropping some. D and trimming come from the DNA, and the V and J calls and clone size come from that table. The table lists a few hundred thousand clones, nearly 90% of them singletons. Which cohort a participant joined came from the clinical history participants gave. The source of this sequence is a woman aged 30 to 39 who had recovered from COVID-19. Sequences were obtained from PBMCs or T cells enriched from blood (not recorded which).

CDR3 DNA sequence: TGTGCCAGCAGTGCCGAGGCAAATGAAAAACTGTTTTTT. Its translation: CASSAEANEKLFF. The rearrangement uses TRBV2 and TRBJ1-4; D not certain. V was shortened by 4 bases and J by 5 bases, with 8 bases between the two germline ends. Germline assignment: CDR1 SNHLY and CDR2 FYNNEI. This CDR3 contains 13 residues.